The 23 T cell receptor beta chains below come from one sample, sequenced in a study of CXCR3-negative and CXCR3-positive naive CD8 T cells. The method, 5' RACE with UMI labels, was used to prepare the TRB cDNA libraries. TCRdb re-called the 5' RACE reads; one entry per CDR3 protein, DNA not given. This table holds more than 100,000 distinct CDR3 sequences. Study observations and caveats: CXCR3-negative naive cells had less hydrophobic TRB CDR3s than did CXCR3-positive naive cells.

Their specific antigens are unknown. The sequencing input was naive CXCR3+ CD8+ T cells from blood. Subset in this sample: CD45RO-CCR7+CD27+CD95- naive CD8+ T cells expressing CXCR3 (TNR3+). All receptors derive from a human donor in good health. Some clones in this sample may be carry-over from other donors' samples.

This chain uses TRBV12-3 or TRBV12-4 with TRBJ2-1; TCRdb's assignment of TRBD1 cannot be checked, as there is no DNA. This CDR3 spans 17 amino acids. The CDR3 is CASSLQGQGGYYNEQFF.

This CDR3 reads CASSLPGIEQYF. The chain recombines TRBV28 with TRBJ2-7; the TCRdb call, TRBD1, lacks DNA for checking. Looked up from germline, CDR1 is MDHEN and CDR2 is SYDVKM. The CDR3 spans 12 residues.

V usage is TRBV9 and J usage is TRBJ2-2. The length of the CDR3 is 12 residues. Germline V gives CDR1 SGDLS, CDR2 YYNGEE. CDR3 region: CASSVDSGELFF. The variable domain in full, completed from reference TRBV9 and TRBJ2-2, reads DSGVTQTPKHLITATGQRVTLRCSPRSGDLSVYWYQQSLDQGLQFLIQYYNGEERAKGNILERFSAQQFPDLHSELNLSSLELGDSALYFCASSVDSGELFFGEGSRLTVL.

The chain uses TRBV6-1 and TRBJ2-3; the TCRdb D gene call, TRBD2, has no DNA to confirm it. This CDR3 has 18 residues. The germline V gene encodes CDR1 MNHNS and CDR2 SASEGT. This CDR3 reads CASSEVYRLAGARDTQYF.

This chain uses TRBV4-3 with TRBJ2-2; TCRdb calls TRBD2, which cannot be checked without DNA. CDR1 LGHNA and CDR2 YSLEER come from the germline V gene. The CDR3 extends over 14 amino acids. This CDR3 is CASSQGRGSGELFF.

The chain recombines TRBV28 with TRBJ2-7; there is no DNA to check the TCRdb D call of TRBD1. Germline V lookup: CDR1 MDHEN, CDR2 SYDVKM. The CDR3 has 18 amino acids. The CDR3 protein is CASSSPWDRGVNPYEQYF.

The V and J genes are TRBV29-1 and TRBJ1-4. The length of the CDR3 is 12 residues. Germline CDR1 is SQVTM and CDR2 is ANQGSEA. Here the CDR3 reads CSASGGGLELFF.

The chain employs TRBV5-1 and TRBJ1-6; TCRdb selects TRBD1, and the lack of DNA leaves this call unchecked. CDR3 length: 16 residues. Germline V gives CDR1 SGHRS, CDR2 YFSETQ. The CDR3 protein is CASSLAGGGANSPLHF.

This sequence joins TRBV5-6 and TRBJ2-7; TCRdb names TRBD1, which stays unverified in the absence of DNA. The CDR3 covers 16 residues. From germline, CDR1 is SGHDT and CDR2 YYEEEE. The CDR3 sequence is CASSTGTGRLSYEQYF.

The V gene is TRBV6-5, the J gene TRBJ1-4; TCRdb returns TRBD1, unconfirmable since there is no DNA. The CDR3 contains 15 residues. Germline CDR1 and CDR2: MNHEY and SVGAGI. CDR3 sequence reads: CASTRRQGRNEKLFF.

This chain uses TRBV5-1 with TRBJ2-7; TCRdb's assignment of TRBD1 cannot be checked, as there is no DNA. Germline-derived CDR1 and CDR2 are SGHRS and YFSETQ. This CDR3 region has 15 residues. CDR3 loop: CASRQDRLNSYEQYF.

V usage is TRBV19 and J usage is TRBJ2-7; TCRdb's D call of TRBD2 is untestable without DNA. Germline V gives CDR1 LNHDA, CDR2 SQIVND (reference sequence). The CDR3 contains 14 residues. This chain's CDR3 is CASNPGLITHEQYF.

V is TRBV4-3 and J is TRBJ2-1; TCRdb returns TRBD1, unconfirmable since there is no DNA. Per germline, CDR1 LGHNA and CDR2 YSLEER. There are 15 residues in the CDR3. CDR3 sequence: CASSRDRGPYNEQFF.

The chain links TRBV3-1 to TRBJ2-1; without DNA, the TCRdb call of TRBD2 cannot be checked. From germline, CDR1 is LGHDT and CDR2 YNNKEL (reference sequence). The CDR3 sequence is 15 residues long. CDR3 residues: CASSQDGTSGNEQFF.

This chain joins TRBV21-1 and TRBJ1-1; TCRdb indicates TRBD1, and absent DNA this call remains unverified. TRBV21-1 is recorded as a pseudogene. This CDR3 has 16 residues. The CDR3 is CASSSEPTGMNTEAFF.

The chain combines TRBV4-3 with TRBJ2-2; with no DNA, the TCRdb D assignment of TRBD1 cannot be verified. This CDR3 is built from 17 residues. Germline assignment: CDR1 LGHNA and CDR2 YSLEER. The CDR3 loop reads CASSQDLGGGGTGELFF.

V and J are TRBV7-9 and TRBJ2-3; as DNA is missing, the TRBD1 call by TCRdb cannot be tested. CDR1 is SEHNR and CDR2 is FQNEAQ in the germline V gene (reference sequence). This CDR3 comprises 15 residues. Here the CDR3 reads CASSLRTGSTDTQYF.

The chain's CDR3 is CASSLNPSHEQYF. The rearrangement links TRBV12-3 or TRBV12-4 to TRBJ2-7. This CDR3 region has 13 residues.

The rearrangement links TRBV7-3 to TRBJ2-7; TCRdb's assignment of TRBD2 cannot be checked, as there is no DNA. This CDR3 has 13 residues. Germline CDR1 SGHTA, CDR2 FQGTGA. The CDR3 sequence: CASSSLSGSEQYF.

The J gene is TRBJ1-2, the V gene TRBV3-1. Germline V lookup: CDR1 LGHDT, CDR2 YNNKEL (reference sequence). The CDR3 runs to 16 residues. This chain's CDR3 is CASGKSAYQATYGYTF.

This chain uses TRBV5-1 with TRBJ2-1; the TRBD1 assignment by TCRdb is unverifiable without DNA. Germline lookup yields CDR1 SGHRS and CDR2 YFSETQ. The CDR3 contains 14 residues. The CDR3 protein is CASSFPGDYNEQFF.

The chain recombines TRBV6-1 with TRBJ1-5. The CDR3 contains 15 residues. CDR1 is MNHNS and CDR2 is SASEGT in the germline V gene. The CDR3 sequence: CASSETRMLDQPQHF.

The V call is TRBV6-5, the J call TRBJ1-2. Germline V lookup: CDR1 MNHEY, CDR2 SVGAGI. CDR3 size: 14 residues. CDR3 in amino acids: CASSYYAGNYGYTF.